This T cell receptor (beta chain) was identified in a study of control samples from healthy donors and cancer patients. V gave up 0 bases and J gave up 7 bases; unmatched junction bases: 5. The CDR3 has 15 amino acids. Germline assignment: CDR1 SGDLS and CDR2 YYNGEE. The protocol was immunoSEQ multiplex PCR, while the TCRdb copy is restricted to in-frame clones and leaves out a portion. Of 95,000 to 100,000 clones listed, about four fifths were seen once; the top ten hold 1.5% to 2.5%. Sequenced input: blood. The rearrangement links TRBV9 to TRBJ2-4; 9 bases fit TRBD1. The sequence derives from a man aged 55-75 years in good health. The CDR3 region is CASSVAPGQGNIQYF. CDR3 DNA: TGTGCCAGCAGCGTAGCGCCGGGACAGGGCAACATTCAGTACTTC.